This TCR beta chain was identified in a study of Graves' ophthalmopathy and Graves' hyperthyroidism. PBMCs originated in 8.5 to 10 ml of fresh peripheral blood. Study-level findings and limits: Blood samples also showed most expanded thyroid clonotypes exceeding 0.001 frequency.

RNA transcripts provided the template for amplifying TCR beta CDR3 regions. Following a first-round RT-PCR that used HTBI primers, a second-round multiplex PCR was carried out. Via MiXCR, TCRdb re-called the multiplex PCR reads, giving one row per CDR3 protein. The table lists 150,000 or so distinct CDR3 sequences, 39% of them singletons. The table lists this clonotype with many counts. The antigen is undetermined. The germline CDR1 and CDR2 sequences are SQVTM and ANQGSEA. The V and J ends lost 4 bases and 2 bases respectively, with 9 bases between them. The CDR3 totals 14 residues. The chain carries TRBV29-1 and TRBJ2-6; D unclear. Sequenced sample: peripheral blood. The sequence came from a man younger than 45 with Graves' ophthalmopathy. In DNA, the CDR3 is TGCAGCGTTGCTCCTGTCGCTGGGGCCAACGTCCTGACTTTC. Translating it yields CSVAPVAGANVLTF.